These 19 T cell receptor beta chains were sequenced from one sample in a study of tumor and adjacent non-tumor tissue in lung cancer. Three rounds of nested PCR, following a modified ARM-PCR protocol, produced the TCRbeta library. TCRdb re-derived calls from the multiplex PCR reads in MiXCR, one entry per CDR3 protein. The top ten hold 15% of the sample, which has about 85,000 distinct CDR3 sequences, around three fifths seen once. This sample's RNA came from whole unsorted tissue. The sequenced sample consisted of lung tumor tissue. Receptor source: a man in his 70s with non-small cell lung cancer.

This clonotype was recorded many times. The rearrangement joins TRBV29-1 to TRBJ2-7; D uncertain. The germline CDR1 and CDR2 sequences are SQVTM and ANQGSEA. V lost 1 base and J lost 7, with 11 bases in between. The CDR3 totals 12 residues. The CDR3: CSVEAPSREQYF. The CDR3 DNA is TGCAGCGTTGAAGCCCCGAGCCGGGAGCAGTACTTC.

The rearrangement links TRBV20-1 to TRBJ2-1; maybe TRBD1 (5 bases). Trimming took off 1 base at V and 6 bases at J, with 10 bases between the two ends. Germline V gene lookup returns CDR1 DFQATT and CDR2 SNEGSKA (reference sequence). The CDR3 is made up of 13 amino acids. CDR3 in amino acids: CSARGQGSNEQFF. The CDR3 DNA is TGCAGTGCTAGAGGGCAGGGTTCCAATGAGCAGTTCTTC.

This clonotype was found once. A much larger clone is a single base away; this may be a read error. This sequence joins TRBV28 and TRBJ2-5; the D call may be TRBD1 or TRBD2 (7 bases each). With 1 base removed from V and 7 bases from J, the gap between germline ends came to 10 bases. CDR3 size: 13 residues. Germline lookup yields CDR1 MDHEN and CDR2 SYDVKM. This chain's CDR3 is CASSLFRGGTQYF. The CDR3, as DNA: TGTGCCAGCAGTTTATTCAGGGGGGGGACCCAGTACTTC. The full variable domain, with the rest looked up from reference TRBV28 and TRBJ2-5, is DVKVTQSSRYLVKRTGEKVFLECVQDMDHENMFWYRQDPGLGLRLIYFSYDVKMKEKGDIPEGYSVSREKKERFSLILESASTNQTSMYLCASSLFRGGTQYFGPGTRLLVL.

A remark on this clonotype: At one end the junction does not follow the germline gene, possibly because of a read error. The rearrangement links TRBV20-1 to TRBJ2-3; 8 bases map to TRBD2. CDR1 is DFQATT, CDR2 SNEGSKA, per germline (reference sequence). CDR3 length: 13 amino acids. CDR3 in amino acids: CSTVSGGQKTQYF. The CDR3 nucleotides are TGCAGTACCGTATCGGGGGGGCAAAAAACGCAGTACTTT.

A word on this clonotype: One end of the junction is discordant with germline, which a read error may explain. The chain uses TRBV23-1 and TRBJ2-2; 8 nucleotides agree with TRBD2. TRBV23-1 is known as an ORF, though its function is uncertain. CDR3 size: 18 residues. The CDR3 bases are TGCGCCACCTATCACTCGGCTAGCGGGCCTGGGGTGGCCGGGAAGCTGTTTTTT. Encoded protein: CATYHSASGPGVAGKLFF.

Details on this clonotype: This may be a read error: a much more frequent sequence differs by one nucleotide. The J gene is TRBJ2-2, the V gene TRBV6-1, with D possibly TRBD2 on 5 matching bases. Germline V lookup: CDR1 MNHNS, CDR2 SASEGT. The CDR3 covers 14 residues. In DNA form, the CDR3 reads TGTGCCAGCAGTGTTCTGGGATCCACCGGGGAGCTGGTTTTT. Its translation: CASSVLGSTGELVF.

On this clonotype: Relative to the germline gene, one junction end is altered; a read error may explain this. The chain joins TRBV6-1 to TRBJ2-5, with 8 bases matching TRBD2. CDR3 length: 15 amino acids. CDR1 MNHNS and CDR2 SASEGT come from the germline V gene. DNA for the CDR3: TGTGCCGCCTGGGAACTATCGGGAGGGCCTGAGACCCGGTACTTC. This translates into CAAWELSGGPETRYF.

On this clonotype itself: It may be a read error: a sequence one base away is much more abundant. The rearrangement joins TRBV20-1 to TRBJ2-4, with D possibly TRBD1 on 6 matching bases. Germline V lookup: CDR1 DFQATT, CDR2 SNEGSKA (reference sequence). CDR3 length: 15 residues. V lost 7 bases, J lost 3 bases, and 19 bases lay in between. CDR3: CSGQGIVLCKNIQYF. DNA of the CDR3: TGCAGTGGGCAGGGGATCGTCCTGTGCAAAAACATTCAGTACTTC.

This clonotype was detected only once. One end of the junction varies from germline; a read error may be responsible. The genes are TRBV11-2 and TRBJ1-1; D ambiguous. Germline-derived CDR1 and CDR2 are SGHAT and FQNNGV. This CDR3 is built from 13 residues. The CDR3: CDSSLLIGTEVFF. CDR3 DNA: TGTGACAGCAGCTTGCTTATAGGCACTGAAGTTTTCTTT.

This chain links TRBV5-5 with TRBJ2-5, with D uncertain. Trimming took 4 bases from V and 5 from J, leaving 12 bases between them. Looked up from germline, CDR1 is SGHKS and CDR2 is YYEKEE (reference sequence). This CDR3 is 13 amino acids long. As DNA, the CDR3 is TGTGCCAGCAGCCCCGGTGTAAGGGAGACCCAGTACTTC. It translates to CASSPGVRETQYF.

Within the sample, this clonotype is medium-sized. The DNA of the CDR3 is TGTGCCAGCAGTCGAGGAGCGGATACGCAGTATTTT. As protein: CASSRGADTQYF. J is TRBJ2-3 and V is TRBV12-3 or TRBV12-4; no reliable D call. The CDR3 totals 12 residues. Deletions cut 5 bases from V and 6 bases from J, with 9 bases between.

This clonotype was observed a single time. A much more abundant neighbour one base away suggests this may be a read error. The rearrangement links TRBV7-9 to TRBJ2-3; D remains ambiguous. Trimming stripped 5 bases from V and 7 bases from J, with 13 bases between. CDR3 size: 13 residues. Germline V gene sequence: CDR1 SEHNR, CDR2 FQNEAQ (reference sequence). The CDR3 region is CASSPSNINTQYF. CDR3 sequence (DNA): TGTGCCAGCAGCCCCTCCAATATCAATACGCAGTATTTT.

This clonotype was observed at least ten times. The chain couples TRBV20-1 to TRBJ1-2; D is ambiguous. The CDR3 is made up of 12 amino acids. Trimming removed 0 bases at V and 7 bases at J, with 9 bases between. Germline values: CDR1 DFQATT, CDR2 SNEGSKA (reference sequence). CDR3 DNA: TGCAGTGCTAGAGAACGGGTTGGTGGCTACACCTTC. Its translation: CSARERVGGYTF.

The CDR3 region has the DNA TGTGCCAGCAGCTTAGCCTTAGACCCAGGCAGCTACGAGCAGTACTTC. Encoded protein: CASSLALDPGSYEQYF. The V and J genes are TRBV7-8 and TRBJ2-7; the D is unclear. In germline, CDR1 is SGHVS, CDR2 FQNEAQ. Deletions cut 0 bases from V and 3 bases from J, with 15 bases between. The CDR3 extends over 16 amino acids.

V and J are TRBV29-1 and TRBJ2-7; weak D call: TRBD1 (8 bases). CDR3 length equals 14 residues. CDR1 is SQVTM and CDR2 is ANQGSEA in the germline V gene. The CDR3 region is CSGYLTGEGYEQYF. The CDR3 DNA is TGCAGTGGATACCTGACAGGGGAGGGCTACGAGCAGTACTTC.

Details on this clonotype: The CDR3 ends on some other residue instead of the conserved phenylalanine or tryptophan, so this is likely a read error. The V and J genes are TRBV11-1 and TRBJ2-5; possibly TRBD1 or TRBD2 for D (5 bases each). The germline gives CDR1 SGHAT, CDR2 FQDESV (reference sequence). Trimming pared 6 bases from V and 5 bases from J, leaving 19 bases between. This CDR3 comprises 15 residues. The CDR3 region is CASSPRDGVFETQYL. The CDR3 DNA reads TGTGCCAGCAGTCCCCGGGACGGGGTTTTTGAGACCCAGTACCTC.

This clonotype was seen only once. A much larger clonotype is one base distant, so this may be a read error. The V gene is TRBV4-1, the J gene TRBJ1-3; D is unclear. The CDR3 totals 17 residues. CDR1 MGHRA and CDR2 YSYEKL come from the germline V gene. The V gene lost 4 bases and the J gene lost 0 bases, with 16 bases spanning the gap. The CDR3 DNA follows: TGCGCCAGCAGCCCCGGCGGGGTCTGCTTCTCTGGAAACACCATATATTTT. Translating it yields CASSPGGVCFSGNTIYF.

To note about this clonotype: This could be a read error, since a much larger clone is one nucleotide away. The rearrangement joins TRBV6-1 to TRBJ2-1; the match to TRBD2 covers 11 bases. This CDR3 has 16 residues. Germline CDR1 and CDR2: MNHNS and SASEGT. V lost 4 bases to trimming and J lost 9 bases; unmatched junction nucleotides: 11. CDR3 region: CASSALAGVTNIEQFF. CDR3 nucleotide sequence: TGTGCCAGCAGTGCACTAGCGGGGGTGACCAACATTGAGCAGTTCTTC.

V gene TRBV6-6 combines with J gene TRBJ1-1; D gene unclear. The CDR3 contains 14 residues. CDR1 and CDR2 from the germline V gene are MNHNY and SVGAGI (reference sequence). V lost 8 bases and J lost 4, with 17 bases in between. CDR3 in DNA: TGTGCCAGCTTTGGTCCTCCCCCTAGCACTGAAGCTTTCTTT. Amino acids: CASFGPPPSTEAFF.